This TCR beta chain originates from a study of cytomegalovirus exposure and HLA in healthy donors. The CDR3 sequence is 17 residues long. The V end was cut by 1 base, the J end by 3 bases, with 18 bases between. Per the germline V gene, CDR1 is SEHNR and CDR2 is FQNEAQ (reference sequence). Researchers ran the PCR with 60 Vbeta and 13 Jbeta primers. The table came from immunoSEQ multiplex PCR; TCRdb's copy has only in-frame clones and leaves some out. The table shows some 56,000 clones, with approximately 80% occurring only once. This TCR derives from a human donor in good health. This chain uses TRBV7-9 with TRBJ1-2; possibly TRBD1 for D (6 bases). Sequenced sample: PBMCs. The CDR3 region is CASSLERGLGGDYGYTF. The CDR3 region has the DNA TGTGCCAGCAGCTTAGAACGGGGTCTAGGGGGGGACTATGGCTACACCTTC.